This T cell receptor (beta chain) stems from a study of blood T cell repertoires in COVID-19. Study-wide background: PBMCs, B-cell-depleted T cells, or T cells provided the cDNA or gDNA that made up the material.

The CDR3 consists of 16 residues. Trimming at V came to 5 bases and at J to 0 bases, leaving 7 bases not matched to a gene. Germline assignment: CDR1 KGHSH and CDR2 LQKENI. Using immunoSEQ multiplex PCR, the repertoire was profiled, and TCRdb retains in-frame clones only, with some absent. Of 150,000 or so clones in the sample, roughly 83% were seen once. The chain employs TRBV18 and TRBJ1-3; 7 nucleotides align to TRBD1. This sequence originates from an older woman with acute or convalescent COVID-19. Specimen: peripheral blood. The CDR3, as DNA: TGTGCCAGCTCATCGGACAGGACGCTCTCTGGAAACACCATATATTTT. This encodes CASSSDRTLSGNTIYF. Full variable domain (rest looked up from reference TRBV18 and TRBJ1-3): NAGVMQNPRHLVRRRGQEARLRCSPMKGHSHVYWYRQLPEEGLKFMVYLQKENIIDESGMPKERFSAEFPKEGPSILRIQQVVRGDSAAYFCASSSDRTLSGNTIYFGEGSWLTVV.